This TCR beta chain was documented in a study of radiotherapy plus CTLA-4 blockade in lung cancer. V lost 2 bases and J lost 8, with 15 bases in between. This CDR3 is 14 amino acids long. The V gene's germline CDR1 is SGHTA and CDR2 FQGNSA. This clone was observed a few times. TCRdb's table, derived via immunoSEQ multiplex PCR, lists solely in-frame clones and lacks some. The sample has roughly 45,000 clones; roughly 65% are singletons. The chain recombines TRBV7-2 with TRBJ1-2; D is perhaps TRBD1 (6 bases). The source was peripheral blood, collected from a patient treated with radiotherapy plus ipilimumab. This TCR came from a human donor with non-small cell lung cancer who had a partial response to radiotherapy plus ipilimumab. The CDR3 loop is CASSLFGQSTGYTF. The CDR3, as DNA: TGTGCCAGCAGCTTATTTGGACAGTCGACCGGCTACACCTTC.